The clone carrying this TCR beta chain was seen a few times. Its antigen is not identified. The data belong to a study of T cell repertoires in cytomegalovirus infection. On the study more broadly: Both CMV infection and a matching HLA type were indicated by public TCR beta signatures. General study findings and limits: HLA-C-restricted, CMV-specific TCR beta clonotypes were dominant ex vivo. Frequencies of public TCR beta families were cumulated, and this identified carriers of CMV plus the relevant HLA.

This CDR3 contains 15 residues. Germline V gene sequence: CDR1 SGHVS, CDR2 FQNEAQ. V was pared by 5 bases and J by 6 bases, with 12 bases of the junction left unmatched. TCRdb redid the calling of the reads with MiXCR, one entry per CDR3 protein. The data hold about 600,000 distinct CDR3 sequences, with approximately 24% observed a single time. This TCR came from a human donor in good health (CMV status not recorded). Some clones in this sample may be carry-over from other donors' samples. The V call is TRBV7-8, the J call TRBJ2-5, with TRBD2 matching 7 bases. Sequencing input: CD8+ T cells from PBMCs. This CDR3 is CASSPEVAGRQTQYF. CDR3 nucleotide sequence: TGTGCCAGCAGCCCTGAGGTAGCGGGTCGTCAGACCCAGTACTTC.